Each of the 31 T cell receptor beta chains below was sequenced from the same sample in a study of molecular identifiers for immune sequencing clone quantification. TCRdb called the PCR reads again in MiXCR, with one record for every CDR3 protein. The sample lists 550,000 to 750,000 distinct CDR3 sequences, 15% to 20% seen once, with 0.7% to 1% in the top ten. The specimen was naive CD8+ T cells from blood, with Jurkat cell RNA spiked in. As to subset: FACS-sorted CD8+CD4-CCR7+CD45RA+ naive T cells. All receptors derive from a human donor in good health. Some libraries in this study had Jurkat cell RNA spiked in.

This clonotype was detected many times. The chain uses TRBV4-1 and TRBJ1-1, with D hard to call. The ends were cut back, 0 bases at V and 7 bases at J, with 12 bases in the middle. From germline, CDR1 is MGHRA and CDR2 YSYEKL. CDR3 length: 14 residues. CDR3 sequence: CASSQEEGYDEAFF. The CDR3 bases are TGCGCCAGCAGCCAAGAAGAAGGATACGATGAAGCTTTCTTT.

This clonotype showed up many times. The rearrangement joins TRBV6-5 to TRBJ2-3; no clear D. The V end lost 6 bases, the J end lost 0 bases, and 13 bases lay between the germline ends. The CDR3 consists of 15 residues. Germline assignment: CDR1 MNHEY and CDR2 SVGAGI. The CDR3 DNA is TGTGCCAGCAGCCTGGACGTATCTAGCACAGATACGCAGTATTTT. This encodes CASSLDVSSTDTQYF.

V and J are TRBV6-5 and TRBJ2-7; D is uncertain. This CDR3 spans 14 amino acids. CDR1 and CDR2 from the germline V gene are MNHEY and SVGAGI. Trimming took off 2 bases at V and 4 bases at J, with 12 bases between the two ends. The CDR3 spells CASSYVAGYYEQYF. The DNA of the CDR3 is TGTGCCAGCAGTTACGTCGCAGGTTATTACGAGCAGTACTTC.

This clonotype was detected ten times or more. The rearrangement joins TRBV5-1 to TRBJ2-5; maybe TRBD1 (5 bases). Trimming took off 0 bases at V and 0 bases at J, with 12 bases between the two ends. This CDR3 contains 16 residues. CDR1 SGHRS and CDR2 YFSETQ come from the germline V gene. CDR3 amino acids: CASSLGWGQYQETQYF. CDR3 bases: TGCGCCAGCAGCTTGGGATGGGGCCAGTACCAAGAGACCCAGTACTTC.

This clonotype was observed many times. The V and J genes are TRBV27 and TRBJ2-7; a weak D match, TRBD1 (6 bases). The CDR3 consists of 14 residues. V was pared by 2 bases and J by 2 bases, with 10 bases between. CDR1 is MNHEY, CDR2 SMNVEV, per germline (reference sequence). This CDR3 reads CASSLGTPTYEQYF. The CDR3, as DNA: TGTGCCAGCAGTTTAGGGACACCAACCTACGAGCAGTACTTC.

As concerns this clonotype: A read error may be the cause here, since a much bigger clone is one base away. This CDR3 is missing its conserved last phenylalanine or tryptophan, likely due to a read error. The chain carries TRBV20-1 and TRBJ1-1, with D perhaps matching TRBD1 (6 bases). Trimming cost V 6 bases and J 0 bases, with 14 bases left between them. Per the germline V gene, CDR1 is DFQATT and CDR2 is SNEGSKA (reference sequence). The CDR3 totals 14 residues. The CDR3 sequence is CSANYQGMNTEAFS. The CDR3 nucleotides read TGCAGTGCCAATTACCAGGGGATGAACACTGAAGCTTTCTCT.

This clonotype appeared a few times. The rearrangement links TRBV12-3 or TRBV12-4 to TRBJ1-2, with D maybe TRBD1 (6 bases). The length of the CDR3 is 14 residues. The germline V and J ends were trimmed by 6 bases and 6 bases, with 17 bases remaining between them. In DNA, the CDR3 is TGTGCCAGCAGATCACCGGGACACGAAAATGGCTACACCTTC. This translates into CASRSPGHENGYTF.

This clonotype was observed many times. The V gene is TRBV12-3 or TRBV12-4, the J gene TRBJ2-2; no clear D. The CDR3 totals 12 residues. V gave up 7 bases and J gave up 6 bases, with 9 bases separating them. CDR3 sequence: CASTEIAGELFF. In DNA form, the CDR3 reads TGTGCCAGCACCGAAATCGCCGGGGAGCTGTTTTTT.

This clonotype was counted ten times or more. The chain combines TRBV27 with TRBJ2-7; 12 bases match TRBD1. Germline V gene sequence: CDR1 MNHEY, CDR2 SMNVEV (reference sequence). The CDR3 extends over 15 amino acids. V was clipped by 2 bases and J by 4 bases; unmatched bases: 3. In DNA, the CDR3 is TGTGCCAGCAGTTTAGGGACAGGGGGCAGGTACGAGCAGTACTTC. Protein sequence: CASSLGTGGRYEQYF.

This clonotype was seen many times. The J gene is TRBJ2-7, the V gene TRBV20-1; TRBD2 agrees at 7 bases. CDR3 length: 15 amino acids. V was clipped by 0 bases and J by 3 bases; unmatched bases: 8. Germline V gives CDR1 DFQATT, CDR2 SNEGSKA (reference sequence). The CDR3 spells CSARDLSGELYEQYF. CDR3 in DNA: TGCAGTGCTAGAGATCTGAGCGGGGAGCTCTACGAGCAGTACTTC.

This clonotype was seen a few times. V is TRBV27 and J is TRBJ2-7; TRBD2 aligns across 14 bases. Trimming at V came to 8 bases and at J to 1 base, leaving 4 bases not matched to a gene. Germline CDR1 is MNHEY and CDR2 is SMNVEV (reference sequence). CDR3 size: 15 residues. The CDR3 loop is CASDGTSGSSYEQYF. In DNA, the CDR3 is TGTGCCAGCGACGGGACTAGCGGGAGTTCCTACGAGCAGTACTTC.

V gene TRBV9 combines with J gene TRBJ2-2; TRBD2 matches at 10 bases. The CDR3 runs to 16 residues. Trimming took 3 bases from V and 4 from J; bases not matched to a gene: 6. In germline, CDR1 is SGDLS, CDR2 YYNGEE. The chain's CDR3 is CASSDPSGSLTGELFF. CDR3 in DNA: TGTGCCAGCAGCGACCCTAGCGGGAGTCTCACCGGGGAGCTGTTTTTT.

This clonotype showed up just a few times. The chain is built from TRBV20-1 and TRBJ2-5; D remains ambiguous. The V end was cut by 6 bases, the J end by 0 bases, with 17 bases between. CDR1 and CDR2 (germline): DFQATT, SNEGSKA (reference sequence). CDR3 length: 15 residues. The CDR3 spells CSANPQKAYQETQYF. The CDR3 DNA is TGCAGTGCAAACCCCCAAAAAGCTTACCAAGAGACCCAGTACTTC.

This clonotype was counted only a few times. The junction departs from the called germline gene at one end, perhaps through a read error. V and J are TRBV4-1 and TRBJ2-2; D might be TRBD2 (6 bases). The CDR3 length is 13 residues. Germline V gives CDR1 MGHRA, CDR2 YSYEKL. The CDR3 nucleotides are TGCGCCAGCGGGGGGTCGAACACCGGGGAGCTGGTTTTT. It yields the protein CASGGSNTGELVF.

As for this clonotype: A read error may produce the germline difference seen at one junction end. The rearrangement uses TRBV7-2 and TRBJ2-1; no clear D. Germline loops: CDR1 SGHTA, CDR2 FQGNSA. The CDR3 length is 13 residues. The CDR3 DNA reads as TGTGCCAGCAGCTTGGACGTCTACAATGAGCTGTTCTTC. Translated: CASSLDVYNELFF.

This clonotype was seen many times. This chain joins TRBV7-2 and TRBJ1-1; D is unclear. Trimming cost V 5 bases and J 1 base, with 11 bases left between them. The V gene's germline CDR1 is SGHTA and CDR2 FQGNSA. CDR3 length: 14 residues. The CDR3 region is CASSPRSGNTEAFF. The CDR3 DNA sequence: TGTGCCAGCAGCCCCAGATCCGGGAACACTGAAGCTTTCTTT.

There are a few counts of this clonotype. The chain recombines TRBV12-3 or TRBV12-4 with TRBJ1-5; D unclear. The CDR3 runs to 14 residues. Trimming removed 6 bases from V and 1 base from J, with 10 bases in between. The CDR3 sequence: CASSTGWSNQPQHF. The CDR3 DNA reads TGTGCCAGCAGCACCGGGTGGAGCAATCAGCCCCAGCATTTT.

In its sample, this clonotype was seen many times. The V and J genes are TRBV27 and TRBJ2-7, with 7 bases lining up with TRBD2. The CDR3 has 14 residues. Looked up from germline, CDR1 is MNHEY and CDR2 is SMNVEV (reference sequence). After removal of 0 bases from V and 6 bases from J, the junction contained 5 bases not matched to a gene. CDR3 loop: CASSLSSGRVEQYF. CDR3 sequence (DNA): TGTGCCAGCAGTTTATCTTCGGGGAGGGTCGAGCAGTACTTC.

The rearrangement joins TRBV7-9 to TRBJ2-7; D is undetermined. This CDR3 contains 12 residues. Trimming left V 3 bases short and J 6 bases short, with 9 bases between. Germline-derived CDR1 and CDR2 are SEHNR and FQNEAQ (reference sequence). DNA for the CDR3: TGTGCCAGCAGCTTTTGGGTTATCGAGCAGTACTTC. It translates to CASSFWVIEQYF.

This clonotype was seen repeatedly, ten times or more. The rearrangement joins TRBV27 to TRBJ1-4; 7 bases are shared with TRBD1. J was trimmed by 5 bases and V by 4 bases; bases with no gene match: 10. The CDR3 has 16 amino acids. Germline V gene sequence: CDR1 MNHEY, CDR2 SMNVEV (reference sequence). The DNA for the CDR3 is TGTGCCAGCAGTTCGTTCAGTGGGACAGAGAATGAAAAACTGTTTTTT. This sequence encodes CASSSFSGTENEKLFF. Using reference TRBV27 and TRBJ1-4 for the parts outside the CDR3, the full variable domain is EAQVTQNPRYLITVTGKKLTVTCSQNMNHEYMSWYRQDPGLGLRQIYYSMNVEVTDKGDVPEGYKVSRKEKRNFPLILESPSPNQTSLYFCASSSFSGTENEKLFFGSGTQLSVL.

Details on this clonotype: A much bigger clone sits one base away, suggesting this may be a read error. The V call is TRBV29-1, the J call TRBJ2-2; D uncertain. The germline V gene encodes CDR1 SQVTM and CDR2 ANQGSEA. The CDR3 extends over 12 amino acids. The germline V and J ends were trimmed by 5 bases and 7 bases, with 11 bases remaining between them. The CDR3 nucleotides are TGCAGCGTTTTAGGGAATGTCGGGGAGCTGTTTTTT. Translated: CSVLGNVGELFF.

There are many counts of this clonotype. The rearrangement links TRBV28 to TRBJ2-7; D perhaps matches TRBD1 (6 bases). With 6 bases removed from V and 3 bases from J, the gap between germline ends came to 21 bases. The CDR3 has 16 residues. Germline V gene sequence: CDR1 MDHEN, CDR2 SYDVKM. CDR3 in amino acids: CASSHPARDNHYEQYF. CDR3 sequence (DNA): TGTGCCAGCAGCCACCCAGCCCGGGACAATCACTACGAGCAGTACTTC.

Details on this clonotype: This may come from a read error, since a much larger clone is one base off. CDR3 loop: CAGTLRGNQPQHF. The CDR3 coding sequence is TGTGCCGGCACCTTACGGGGGAATCAGCCCCAGCATTTT. The genes are TRBV12-3 or TRBV12-4 and TRBJ1-5; D perhaps matches TRBD1 (5 bases). The CDR3 length is 13 residues. The V and J ends lost 11 bases and 4 bases respectively, with 15 bases between them.

This clonotype was detected ten times or more. The gene calls are TRBV13 and TRBJ2-4; 13 nucleotides agree with TRBD2. CDR1 PRHDT and CDR2 FYEKMQ come from the germline V gene (reference sequence). The CDR3 consists of 18 residues. J gave up 0 bases and V 4 bases, and 6 bases lay outside the gene matches. CDR3 loop: CASSYRTSGRLAKNIQYF. CDR3 sequence (DNA): TGTGCCAGCAGCTACCGGACTAGCGGGAGATTAGCCAAAAACATTCAGTACTTC.

This clonotype was recorded at least ten times. This chain joins TRBV6-5 and TRBJ2-3; TRBD1 agrees at 7 bases. The germline V gene encodes CDR1 MNHEY and CDR2 SVGAGI. The CDR3 extends over 13 amino acids. The junction had 5 bases not matched to a gene; V was cut back by 6 bases and J by 5 bases. This CDR3 is CASSDRVVDTQYF. In DNA, the CDR3 is TGTGCCAGCAGCGACAGGGTAGTAGATACGCAGTATTTT.

This clonotype was detected many times. The chain couples TRBV9 to TRBJ2-5, with 9 bases fitting TRBD1. CDR3 length equals 15 residues. Germline V gives CDR1 SGDLS, CDR2 YYNGEE. V lost 3 bases to trimming and J lost 5 bases; unmatched junction nucleotides: 8. CDR3 nucleotide sequence: TGTGCCAGCAGCGCGCCGGGACAGGGTTGGGAGACCCAGTACTTC. Residues: CASSAPGQGWETQYF. The complete variable domain, with remaining parts taken from reference TRBV9 and TRBJ2-5, reads DSGVTQTPKHLITATGQRVTLRCSPRSGDLSVYWYQQSLDQGLQFLIQYYNGEERAKGNILERFSAQQFPDLHSELNLSSLELGDSALYFCASSAPGQGWETQYFGPGTRLLVL.

This clonotype has more than one count but fewer than ten. CDR3 nucleotides: TGTGCCAGCACAACTAGCCTGTTGCGGGGGCGTAATGAAAAACTGTTTTTT. Amino acids: CASTTSLLRGRNEKLFF. This chain uses TRBV12-3 or TRBV12-4 with TRBJ1-4; D is perhaps TRBD1 (6 bases). Trimming stripped 7 bases from V and 4 bases from J, with 22 bases between. There are 17 residues in the CDR3.

With regard to this clonotype: A much larger clone lies one base from this, so it may be a read error. The chain recombines TRBV6-2 or TRBV6-3 with TRBJ1-1, with D possibly matching TRBD1 (5 bases). The length of the CDR3 is 11 residues. With 8 bases removed from V and 8 bases from J, the gap between germline ends came to 12 bases. Per germline, CDR1 MNHEY and CDR2 SVGEGT. For the CDR3, the DNA is TGTGCCAGCGGGGCATCCCAGGAAGCTTTCTTT. It codes for CASGASQEAFF.

With respect to this clonotype: A single base separates this from a much larger clone, so it may be a read error. This chain links TRBV5-1 with TRBJ2-7; TRBD2 matches at 12 bases. CDR3 size: 18 residues. Looked up from germline, CDR1 is SGHRS and CDR2 is YFSETQ. CDR3 nucleotides: TGCGCCGGCAGCATCTACCCGACTAGCGGGAGCTTCTCCTACGAGCAGTACTTC. It translates to CAGSIYPTSGSFSYEQYF.

Many counts were recorded for this clonotype. The genes are TRBV12-3 or TRBV12-4 and TRBJ2-3; 14 bases match TRBD2. The CDR3 length is 19 residues. Trimming removed 5 bases from V and 1 base from J; junction bases left unmatched: 11. The CDR3 loop is CASSIRLAGGPGGTDTQYF. The DNA for the CDR3 is TGTGCCAGCAGTATTAGACTAGCGGGGGGGCCTGGAGGCACAGATACGCAGTATTTT.

Comments on this clonotype: The germline gene is not matched at one end of the junction; a read error may be the cause. This chain links TRBV11-2 with TRBJ2-3; 7 positions agree with TRBD1. Germline CDR1 is SGHAT and CDR2 is FQNNGV. The CDR3 loop spans 17 amino acids. The CDR3 sequence: CASGFRTGHPSTDTQYF. CDR3 coding DNA: TGTGCCAGCGGCTTTCGGACAGGTCATCCTAGCACAGATACGCAGTATTTT.